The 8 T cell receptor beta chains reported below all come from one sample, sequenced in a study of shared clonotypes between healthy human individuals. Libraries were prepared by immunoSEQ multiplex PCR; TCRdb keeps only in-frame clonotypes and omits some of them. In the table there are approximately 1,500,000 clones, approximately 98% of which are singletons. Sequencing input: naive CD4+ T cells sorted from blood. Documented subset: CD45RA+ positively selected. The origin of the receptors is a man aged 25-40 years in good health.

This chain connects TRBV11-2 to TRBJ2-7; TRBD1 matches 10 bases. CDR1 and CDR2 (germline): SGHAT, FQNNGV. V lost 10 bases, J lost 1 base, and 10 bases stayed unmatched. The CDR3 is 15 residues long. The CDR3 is CATSAGQGKSYEQYF. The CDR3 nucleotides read TGTGCCACCTCTGCGGGACAGGGGAAATCCTACGAGCAGTACTTC.

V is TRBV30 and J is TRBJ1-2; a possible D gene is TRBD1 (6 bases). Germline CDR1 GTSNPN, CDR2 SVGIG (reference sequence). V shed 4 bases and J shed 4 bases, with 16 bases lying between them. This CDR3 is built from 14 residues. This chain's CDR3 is CAWTSPTGLYGYTF. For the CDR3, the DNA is TGTGCCTGGACCTCCCCCACAGGGCTCTATGGCTACACCTTC.

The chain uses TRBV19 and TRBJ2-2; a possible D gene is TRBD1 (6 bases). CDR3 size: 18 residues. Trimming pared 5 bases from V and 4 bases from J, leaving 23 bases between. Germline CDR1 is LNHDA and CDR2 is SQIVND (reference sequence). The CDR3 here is CASSQSRDMTNGTGELFF. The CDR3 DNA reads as TGTGCCAGTAGTCAATCCCGGGACATGACAAACGGCACCGGGGAGCTGTTTTTT.

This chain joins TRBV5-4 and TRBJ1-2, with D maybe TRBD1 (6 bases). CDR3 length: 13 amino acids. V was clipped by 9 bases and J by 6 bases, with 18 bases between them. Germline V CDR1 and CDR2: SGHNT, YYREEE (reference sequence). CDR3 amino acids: CATTDRSGDGYTF. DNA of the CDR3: TGTGCCACAACGGACAGATCAGGGGATGGCTACACCTTC.

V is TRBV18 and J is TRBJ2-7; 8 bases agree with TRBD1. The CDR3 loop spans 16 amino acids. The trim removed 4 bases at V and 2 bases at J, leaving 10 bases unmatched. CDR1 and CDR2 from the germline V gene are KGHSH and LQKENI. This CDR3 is CASSQKPQGGTYEQYF. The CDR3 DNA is TGTGCCAGCTCACAAAAACCACAGGGGGGCACCTACGAGCAGTACTTC.

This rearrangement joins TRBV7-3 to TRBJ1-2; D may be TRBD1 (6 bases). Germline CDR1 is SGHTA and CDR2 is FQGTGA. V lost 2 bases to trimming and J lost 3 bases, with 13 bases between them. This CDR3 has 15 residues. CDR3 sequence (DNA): TGTGCCAGCAGCTTAGAAGCAGGGGAGGACTATGGCTACACCTTC. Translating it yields CASSLEAGEDYGYTF.

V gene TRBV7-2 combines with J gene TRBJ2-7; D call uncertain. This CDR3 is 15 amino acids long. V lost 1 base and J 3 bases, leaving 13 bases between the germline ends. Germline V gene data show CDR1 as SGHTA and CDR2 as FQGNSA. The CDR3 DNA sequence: TGTGCCAGCAGCTTAGAGACGGCAGAGGTCTACGAGCAGTACTTC. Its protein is CASSLETAEVYEQYF.

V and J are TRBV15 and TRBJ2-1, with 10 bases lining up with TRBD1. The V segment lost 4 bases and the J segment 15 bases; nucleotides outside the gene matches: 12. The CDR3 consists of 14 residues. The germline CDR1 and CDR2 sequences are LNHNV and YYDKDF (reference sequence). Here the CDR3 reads CATSKLPGQGYRFF. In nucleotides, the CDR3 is TGTGCCACCAGCAAACTACCGGGACAGGGGTACCGGTTCTTC.